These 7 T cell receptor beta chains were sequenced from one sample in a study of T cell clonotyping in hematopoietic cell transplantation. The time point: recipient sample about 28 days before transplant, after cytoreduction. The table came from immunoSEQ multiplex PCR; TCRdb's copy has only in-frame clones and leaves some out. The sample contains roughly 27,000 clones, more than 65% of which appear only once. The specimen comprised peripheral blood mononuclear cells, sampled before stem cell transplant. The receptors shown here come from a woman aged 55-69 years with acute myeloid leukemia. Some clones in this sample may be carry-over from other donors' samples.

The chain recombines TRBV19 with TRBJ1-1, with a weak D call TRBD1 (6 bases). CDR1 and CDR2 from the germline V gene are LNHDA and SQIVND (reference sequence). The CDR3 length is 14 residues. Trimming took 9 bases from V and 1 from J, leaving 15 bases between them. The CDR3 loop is CASNRVGRNTEAFF. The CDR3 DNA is TGTGCCAGCAACAGGGTCGGCAGGAACACTGAAGCTTTCTTT.

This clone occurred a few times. DNA of the CDR3: TGTGCCAGCAGGGAAGCGGAGAACACTGAAGCTTTCTTT. Its translation: CASREAENTEAFF. The rearrangement uses TRBV6-4 and TRBJ1-1; D gene uncertain. This CDR3 is built from 13 residues. Looked up from germline, CDR1 is MRHNA and CDR2 is SNTAGT. V lost 6 bases to trimming and J lost 1 base, with 9 bases between them.

The CDR3 DNA follows: TGTGCCAGCAGTACCCTCCGACAGTATCAAGAGACCCAGTACTTC. The encoded protein is CASSTLRQYQETQYF. The chain uses TRBV6-5 and TRBJ2-5, with D possibly being TRBD1 (5 bases). The V gene lost 5 bases and the J gene lost 2 bases, with 15 bases spanning the gap. The CDR3 consists of 15 residues. The germline V gene has CDR1 MNHEY and CDR2 SVGAGI.

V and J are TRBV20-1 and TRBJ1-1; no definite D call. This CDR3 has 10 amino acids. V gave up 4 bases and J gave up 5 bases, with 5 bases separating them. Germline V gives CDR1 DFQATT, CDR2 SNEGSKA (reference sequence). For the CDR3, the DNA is TGCAGTGCTATCGAGACTGAAGCTTTCTTT. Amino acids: CSAIETEAFF.

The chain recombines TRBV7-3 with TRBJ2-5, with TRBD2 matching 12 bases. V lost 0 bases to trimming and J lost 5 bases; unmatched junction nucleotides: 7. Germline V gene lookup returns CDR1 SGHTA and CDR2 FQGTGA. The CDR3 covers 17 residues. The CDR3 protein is CASSLTRLAGGMETQYF. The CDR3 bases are TGTGCCAGCAGCTTAACTCGCCTAGCGGGGGGGATGGAGACCCAGTACTTC.

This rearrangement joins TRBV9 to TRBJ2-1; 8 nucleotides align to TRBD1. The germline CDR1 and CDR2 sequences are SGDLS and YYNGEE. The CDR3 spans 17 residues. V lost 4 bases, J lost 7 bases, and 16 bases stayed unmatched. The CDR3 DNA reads TGTGCCAGCAGCCCTCGACAGGGGCTTAACCTAAATAATGAGCAGTTCTTC. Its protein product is CASSPRQGLNLNNEQFF.

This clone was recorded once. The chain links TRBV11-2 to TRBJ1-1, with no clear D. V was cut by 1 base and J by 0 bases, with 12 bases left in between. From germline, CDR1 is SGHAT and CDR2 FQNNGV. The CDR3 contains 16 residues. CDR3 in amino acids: CASSLGASDMNTEAFF. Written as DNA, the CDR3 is TGTGCCAGCAGCTTAGGAGCTTCAGATATGAACACTGAAGCTTTCTTT.